This T cell receptor (beta chain) was documented in a study of T cell changes during pregnancy in multiple sclerosis. Sequencing was performed with immunoSEQ multiplex PCR; in TCRdb, only in-frame clones are kept and a portion is missing. The sample shows 90,000 to 95,000 clones, roughly 90% of them seen only once. With V trimmed by 0 bases and J by 4 bases, 1 base remained unmatched. Germline V gene data show CDR1 as SGDLS and CDR2 as YYNGEE. CDR3 size: 13 residues. Sequenced material: peripheral blood, taken before pregnancy. The chain employs TRBV9 and TRBJ2-7; 7 nucleotides line up with TRBD1. The sequence came from a female donor with multiple sclerosis, enrolled in a pregnancy study. The CDR3 sequence: CASSVEQGYEQYF. The CDR3 region has the DNA TGTGCCAGCAGCGTAGAACAGGGGTACGAGCAGTACTTC.